These 19 T cell receptor beta chains were all obtained from the same sample, sequenced in a study of Ad26.COV2.S vaccination and SARS-CoV-2 variants. The treatment: about 20 received Ad26.COV2.S at low or high dose, single or two shots; about 5 received placebo; per-sample allocation not given. At day 63 after the first vaccine or placebo injection, samples were drawn. Generated by immunoSEQ multiplex PCR, the TCRdb table keeps only in-frame clones and is missing some. Seen here are about 320,000 clones, around four fifths observed once, and the top ten hold 2.1%. The specimen comprised peripheral blood, sampled in a trial of Ad26.COV2.S vaccine versus placebo. The receptors come from a person aged 18-65 years who received the Ad26.COV2.S COVID-19 vaccine or a placebo.

The CDR3 loop is CASRRTGGRYEQYF. Here the CDR3 DNA reads TGTGCCAGCAGGCGGACAGGGGGTCGCTACGAGCAGTACTTC. The V call is TRBV11-2, the J call TRBJ2-7; 10 bases map to TRBD1. The CDR3 extends over 14 amino acids. With V trimmed by 6 bases and J by 3 bases, 5 bases remained unmatched. Germline CDR1 SGHAT, CDR2 FQNNGV.

The rearrangement joins TRBV28 to TRBJ2-1, with 7 bases matching TRBD2. From germline, CDR1 is MDHEN and CDR2 SYDVKM. V trimming: 3 bases; J trimming: 1 base; junction bases outside the gene matches: 3. This CDR3 region has 15 residues. For the CDR3, the DNA is TGTGCCAGCAGTTTGTCGGGGGGTTCCTACAATGAGCAGTTCTTC. Translation gives CASSLSGGSYNEQFF.

The chain couples TRBV28 to TRBJ1-6, with 8 bases fitting TRBD1. In germline, CDR1 is MDHEN, CDR2 SYDVKM. CDR3 length: 15 amino acids. Trimming removed 4 bases from V and 8 bases from J; junction bases left unmatched: 7. The CDR3 region is CASSSPQGADSPLHF. The CDR3, as DNA: TGTGCCAGCAGTTCACCTCAGGGGGCCGATTCACCCCTCCACTTT.

The chain joins TRBV19 to TRBJ1-5, with D perhaps TRBD1 (5 bases). The V gene's germline CDR1 is LNHDA and CDR2 SQIVND (reference sequence). CDR3 length: 16 amino acids. V was cut by 3 bases and J by 0 bases, with 12 bases left in between. In nucleotides, the CDR3 is TGTGCCAGTAGTATCCCGCCGCAGGGTAGCAATCAGCCCCAGCATTTT. This translates into CASSIPPQGSNQPQHF.

This chain uses TRBV28 with TRBJ1-5; weak D call: TRBD1 (5 bases). Trimming left V 1 base short and J 0 bases short, with 7 bases between. CDR3 length: 15 residues. CDR1 is MDHEN, CDR2 SYDVKM, per germline. CDR3 sequence: CASSLFRDSNQPQHF. Written as DNA, the CDR3 is TGTGCCAGCAGTTTATTCAGGGATAGCAATCAGCCCCAGCATTTT. Drawing the rest from reference TRBV28 and TRBJ1-5, the complete variable domain is DVKVTQSSRYLVKRTGEKVFLECVQDMDHENMFWYRQDPGLGLRLIYFSYDVKMKEKGDIPEGYSVSREKKERFSLILESASTNQTSMYLCASSLFRDSNQPQHFGDGTRLSIL.

The chain uses TRBV9 and TRBJ2-1; D is possibly TRBD2 (6 bases). The CDR3 is made up of 16 amino acids. V was cut by 3 bases and J by 5 bases, with 18 bases left in between. CDR1 and CDR2 from the germline V gene are SGDLS and YYNGEE. CDR3 residues: CASSARARRGDNEQFF. Written as DNA, the CDR3 is TGTGCCAGCAGCGCCCGCGCCCGGCGGGGTGACAATGAGCAGTTCTTC.

V usage is TRBV2 and J usage is TRBJ2-6; perhaps TRBD1 as D (5 bases). The CDR3 loop spans 17 amino acids. CDR1 and CDR2 from the germline V gene are SNHLY and FYNNEI. Trimming stripped 2 bases from V and 0 bases from J, with 11 bases between. CDR3 residues: CASSEQGSSSGANVLTF. For the CDR3, the DNA is TGTGCCAGCAGTGAACAGGGCTCCAGCTCTGGGGCCAACGTCCTGACTTTC.

The chain joins TRBV6-5 to TRBJ1-5; 8 bases agree with TRBD1. The trim removed 5 bases at V and 9 bases at J, leaving 9 bases unmatched. The CDR3 is made up of 14 amino acids. Germline CDR1 reads MNHEY; CDR2 reads SVGAGI. The CDR3 protein is CASSTTGDLGPQHF. The CDR3 DNA sequence: TGTGCCAGCAGTACGACAGGGGACCTTGGGCCCCAGCATTTT.

The chain couples TRBV27 to TRBJ2-1, with 8 bases identical to TRBD1. This CDR3 is 15 amino acids long. The J segment lost 2 bases and the V segment lost 5 bases, leaving 5 bases of the junction unmatched. The germline gives CDR1 MNHEY, CDR2 SMNVEV (reference sequence). The CDR3 sequence is CASSPDRETYNEQFF. CDR3 sequence (DNA): TGTGCCAGCAGTCCGGACAGGGAGACCTACAATGAGCAGTTCTTC.

This chain joins TRBV5-5 and TRBJ1-1; D is perhaps TRBD1 (6 bases). Looked up from germline, CDR1 is SGHKS and CDR2 is YYEKEE (reference sequence). The V and J ends lost 2 bases and 8 bases respectively, with 13 bases between them. The CDR3 is 13 amino acids. The CDR3 bases are TGTGCCAGCAGCTTAGGGGGGGCCCCAGAAGCTTTCTTT. Protein product: CASSLGGAPEAFF.

The rearrangement joins TRBV5-1 to TRBJ1-1; 7 nucleotides line up with TRBD1. CDR3 size: 15 residues. With V trimmed by 0 bases and J by 8 bases, 10 bases remained unmatched. From germline, CDR1 is SGHRS and CDR2 YFSETQ. CDR3 region: CASSLEGRGDREAFF. DNA of the CDR3: TGCGCCAGCAGCTTGGAAGGACGAGGGGACAGAGAAGCTTTCTTT. The complete variable domain, with remaining parts taken from reference TRBV5-1 and TRBJ1-1, reads KAGVTQTPRYLIKTRGQQVTLSCSPISGHRSVSWYQQTPGQGLQFLFEYFSETQRNKGNFPGRFSGRQFSNSRSEMNVSTLELGDSALYLCASSLEGRGDREAFFGQGTRLTVV.

The rearrangement joins TRBV28 to TRBJ2-7; either TRBD1 or TRBD2 may supply D (5 bases each). CDR3 length equals 16 residues. Looked up from germline, CDR1 is MDHEN and CDR2 is SYDVKM. With 5 bases removed from V and 2 bases from J, the gap between germline ends came to 19 bases. The CDR3 DNA reads as TGTGCCAGCAGTCGCCCCCTCCAGGGAGCGACCTACGAGCAGTACTTC. Translating it yields CASSRPLQGATYEQYF.

The chain carries TRBV19 and TRBJ1-2, with 7 positions matching TRBD1. V shed 5 bases and J 2 bases; nucleotides not matched to a gene: 8. Per the germline V gene, CDR1 is LNHDA and CDR2 is SQIVND (reference sequence). CDR3 length: 15 residues. CDR3 sequence: CASSQQGTLNYGYTF. CDR3 DNA: TGTGCCAGTAGTCAACAGGGGACACTCAACTATGGCTACACCTTC.

This sequence joins TRBV5-1 and TRBJ2-3; D remains ambiguous. Germline CDR1 and CDR2: SGHRS and YFSETQ. The V and J ends lost 4 bases and 0 bases respectively, with 12 bases between them. There are 15 residues in the CDR3. The CDR3 DNA follows: TGCGCCAGCAGCCGTGGGCAGTCTAGCACAGATACGCAGTATTTT. Translating it yields CASSRGQSSTDTQYF.

The V gene is TRBV19, the J gene TRBJ2-5, with 8 bases matching TRBD1. The J segment lost 5 bases and the V segment lost 6 bases, leaving 8 bases of the junction unmatched. Germline lookup yields CDR1 LNHDA and CDR2 SQIVND (reference sequence). This CDR3 has 14 residues. The CDR3 loop reads CASSTSGGMETQYF. CDR3 nucleotide sequence: TGTGCCAGTAGCACCTCAGGGGGCATGGAGACCCAGTACTTC.

The rearrangement links TRBV4-1 to TRBJ2-2; TRBD2 is a possible D gene (5 bases). V lost 1 base, J lost 3 bases, and 6 bases lay in between. In germline, CDR1 is MGHRA, CDR2 YSYEKL. The CDR3 runs to 14 residues. CDR3 residues: CASSQGGYTGELFF. CDR3 coding DNA: TGCGCCAGCAGCCAAGGAGGGTACACCGGGGAGCTGTTTTTT.

The V gene is TRBV7-2, the J gene TRBJ1-5; D ambiguous. V lost 3 bases to trimming and J lost 7 bases, with 10 bases between them. The CDR3 is made up of 13 amino acids. Germline CDR1 is SGHTA and CDR2 is FQGNSA. In DNA, the CDR3 is TGTGCCAGCAGCTTTCATATGAGCCAGCCCCAGCATTTT. Its protein product is CASSFHMSQPQHF.

The rearrangement uses TRBV7-9 and TRBJ1-2; perhaps TRBD1 as D (5 bases). Per germline, CDR1 SEHNR and CDR2 FQNEAQ (reference sequence). The CDR3 length is 13 residues. Trimming stripped 6 bases from V and 2 bases from J, with 10 bases between. The CDR3 reads CASSGQPNYGYTF. In DNA, the CDR3 is TGTGCCAGCAGTGGACAACCCAACTATGGCTACACCTTC.

The CDR3 DNA reads TGTGCCAGCAGCTTTAGTGGAGGGGTCGGGGATGAGCAGTTCTTC. The encoded protein is CASSFSGGVGDEQFF. V is TRBV7-6 and J is TRBJ2-1; maybe TRBD2 (6 bases). CDR1 is SGHVS and CDR2 is FNYEAQ in the germline V gene. This CDR3 is 15 amino acids long. Trimming took 3 bases from V and 8 from J, leaving 17 bases between them.